This T cell receptor beta chain emerged from a study of radiotherapy plus CTLA-4 blockade in lung cancer. Here immunoSEQ multiplex PCR was the method, and the copy in TCRdb shows in-frame clones only, minus some. This table has 90,000 to 150,000 clones, about four fifths appearing once. The germline V gene has CDR1 ENHRY and CDR2 SYGVKD. Deletions cut 0 bases from V and 0 bases from J, with 11 bases between. This CDR3 has 16 amino acids. This receptor was identified in a human donor with non-small cell lung cancer who had a partial response to radiotherapy plus ipilimumab. The rearrangement joins TRBV10-3 to TRBJ2-5; no definite D call. Here the sequenced sample was peripheral blood, taken from a patient treated with radiotherapy plus ipilimumab. In DNA, the CDR3 is TGTGCCATCAGTGAGTCGAATAGCCAGTACCAAGAGACCCAGTACTTC. Protein: CAISESNSQYQETQYF.